The clone carrying this TCR beta chain was seen only once. The data belong to a study of T cell changes during pregnancy in multiple sclerosis. Produced via immunoSEQ multiplex PCR; TCRdb's table is partial and in-frame only. The profile shows tens of thousands of clones, just over 90% of them singletons. The specimen comprised peripheral blood, sampled before pregnancy. This TCR was recovered from a female donor with multiple sclerosis, enrolled in a pregnancy study.

The CDR3 region has the DNA TGTGCCAGCAGTGAAGCGCTCGGGGGGACTGAAGCTTTCTTT. The encoded protein is CASSEALGGTEAFF. The rearrangement joins TRBV2 to TRBJ1-1, with a weak D call TRBD1 (5 bases). Germline-derived CDR1 and CDR2 are SNHLY and FYNNEI. Trimming shortened V by 0 bases and J by 5 bases, and 10 bases separated the two germline ends. This CDR3 contains 14 residues.